The clone carrying this T cell receptor (beta chain) occurred once. The antigen is undetermined. This sample is drawn from a study of T cells after yellow fever vaccination. Study-level background: Preparation of the low-cell-number fractions used SMART-Seq v4 Ultra Low Input.

Synthesis of TCR cDNA relied on 5'RACE template switching, which attached a universal primer site and UMIs. TCRdb ran MiXCR on the 5' RACE reads and lists one entry per CDR3 protein. The top ten clones hold roughly a fifth of a sample with 250,000 to 400,000 distinct CDR3 sequences, around 4.5% of them seen once. Study results and limitations: The booster response re-showed most primary clones: around 95% CD4, roughly 91% CD8. From the bulk population, abundant clonotypes could contaminate and appear within FACS-sorted repertoires.

This CDR3 has 14 amino acids. Trimming took off 3 bases at V and 1 base at J, with 8 bases between the two ends. Germline V lookup: CDR1 LGHDT, CDR2 YNNKEL (reference sequence). This receptor was obtained from a young man who received the YFV17D yellow fever vaccine. The sample consisted of PBMCs, taken 15 days after the yellow fever booster vaccination. This chain uses TRBV3-1 with TRBJ2-3, with a possible D match to TRBD2 (5 bases). CDR3 region: CASSQRACTDTQYF. In DNA, the CDR3 is TGTGCCAGCAGCCAGCGGGCTTGCACAGATACGCAGTATTTT.